The text below deals with one T cell receptor (beta chain). As yet, its antigen is unknown. Other DNA sequences in the sample encode the same CDR3. The data were obtained in a study of shared clonotypes between healthy human individuals. Generated by immunoSEQ multiplex PCR, the TCRdb table keeps only in-frame clones and is missing some. Among more than 1,200,000 clones, approximately 98.5% were seen once, and the ten largest hold approximately 0.4%. CDR3 length: 11 amino acids. V was shortened by 5 bases and J by 2 bases, with 3 bases between the two germline ends. The germline V gene encodes CDR1 SQVTM and CDR2 ANQGSEA. Study results and caveats: Relative to memory subsets, naive subsets generally showed larger estimated richness.

The V gene is TRBV29-1, the J gene TRBJ2-2; D is unresolved. The sample was naive CD4+ T cells sorted from blood. Described subset: CD45RA+ positively selected. This receptor was identified in a man aged 25 to 45 in good health. CDR3 loop: CSVRNTGELFF. The CDR3 nucleotides are TGCAGCGTTCGTAACACCGGGGAGCTGTTTTTT.